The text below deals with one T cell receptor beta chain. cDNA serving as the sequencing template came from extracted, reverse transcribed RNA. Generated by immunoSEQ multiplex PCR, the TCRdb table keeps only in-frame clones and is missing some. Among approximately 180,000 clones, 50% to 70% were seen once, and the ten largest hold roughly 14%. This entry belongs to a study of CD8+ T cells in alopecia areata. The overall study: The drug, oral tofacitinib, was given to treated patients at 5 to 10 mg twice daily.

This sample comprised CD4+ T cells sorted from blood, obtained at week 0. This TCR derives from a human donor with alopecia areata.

CDR3 sequence (DNA): TGTGCCAGCGGCCCGGTGCGGCCCCAGCATTTT. This encodes CASGPVRPQHF. The chain joins TRBV27 to TRBJ1-5; D call uncertain. The V and J ends lost 8 bases and 9 bases respectively, with 11 bases between them. The CDR3 spans 11 residues. CDR1 and CDR2 (germline): MNHEY, SMNVEV (reference sequence).